These T cell receptor beta chains were read from a single sample in a study of OX40 agonist ivuxolimab in advanced cancers. The table came from immunoSEQ multiplex PCR; TCRdb's copy has only in-frame clones and leaves some out. The table includes over 80,000 clones, around 85% detected once. The sample was CD4+ or CD8+ T cells sorted from blood, taken in a trial of the OX40 agonist ivuxolimab. These receptors were collected from an adult with an advanced solid tumor such as melanoma, head and neck, liver or kidney cancer. The CDR3 runs from the conserved cysteine through the conserved F or W. Size values are once, few and many counts, or a class for expanded clones, and some rows have none.

V	size	J	CDR3
TRBV2	NA	TRBJ1-1	CASSREQGAGTEAFF
TRBV7-2	few	TRBJ2-3	CASSFLVAGGRTDTQYF
TRBV21-1	NA	TRBJ1-5	CASSKSKRTGAQPQHF
TRBV6-6	NA	TRBJ2-5	CASSSAGGGQETQYF
TRBV19	NA	TRBJ1-2	CATTRTGYGYTF
TRBV12-5	NA	TRBJ1-2	CASGRTQVGSYGYTF
TRBV30	few	TRBJ1-1	CAWRLTENTEAFF
TRBV30	NA	TRBJ2-3	CAWSVLRTGSYMAPDTQYF
TRBV19	few	TRBJ1-2	CASIDRNHNYGYTF
TRBV7-8	NA	TRBJ1-5	CASSLWGTGGLPQHF
TRBV6-6	NA	TRBJ1-4	CASRNGQTATNEKLFF
TRBV28	NA	TRBJ2-3	CAIGERGTDTQYF
TRBV19	once	TRBJ2-7	CASSAVGQDHYEQYF
TRBV19	NA	TRBJ2-7	CASRSVGTIPYEQYF
TRBV23-1	NA	TRBJ1-3	CASRQSEGGANGNTIYF
TRBV30	NA	TRBJ1-2	CAWARAYPQSGNYGYTF